The entry that follows covers one T cell receptor (beta chain) sequence. The data stem from a study of technical replicates of blood from a handful of donors. The method was immunoSEQ multiplex PCR; TCRdb's version includes in-frame clones alone and lacks a portion of them. This table holds 70,000 to 95,000 clones, just under 95% found once. The V gene's germline CDR1 is SGHNT and CDR2 YENEEA. The CDR3 covers 12 residues. Deletions cut 5 bases from V and 6 bases from J, with 11 bases between. The chain couples TRBV11-3 to TRBJ2-7, with D perhaps TRBD2 (5 bases). Sample: T cells isolated from PBMCs. This TCR came from a human donor in good health. CDR3 nucleotides: TGTGCCAGCAGCCTTACTCGGGGCGAGCAGTACTTC. Translation gives CASSLTRGEQYF.